The TCR beta chain described here comes from a study of T cells after yellow fever vaccination. Germline loops: CDR1 SGHTA, CDR2 FQGNSA. V gave up 6 bases and J gave up 0 bases, with 18 bases separating them. The CDR3 runs to 17 residues. Study results and caveats: Once the booster was given, most primary-vaccination clones reappeared, at more than 95% for CD4 and more than 85% for CD8. Peaking faster, on day 5 versus 15, the secondary response was nonetheless weaker. A small share of clonotypes appeared in both CD4 and CD8 compartments.

A universal primer site and UMIs were added as TCR cDNA was made by 5'RACE template switching. TCRdb reanalysed the 5' RACE reads using MiXCR and keeps one entry per CDR3 protein. This table has roughly 310,000 distinct CDR3 sequences, 3% to 4.5% appearing once. There are many counts of this clonotype. Its antigen remains unknown. The sequencing here drew on PBMCs, taken on the day of the yellow fever booster vaccination. The chain combines TRBV7-2 with TRBJ1-5; tentatively, D is TRBD1 (6 bases). The TCR originated in a man younger than 35 who received the YFV17D yellow fever vaccine. The chain's CDR3 is CASSFGGHRYSNQPQHF. CDR3 sequence (DNA): TGTGCCAGCAGTTTTGGGGGGCACAGGTATAGCAATCAGCCCCAGCATTTT.